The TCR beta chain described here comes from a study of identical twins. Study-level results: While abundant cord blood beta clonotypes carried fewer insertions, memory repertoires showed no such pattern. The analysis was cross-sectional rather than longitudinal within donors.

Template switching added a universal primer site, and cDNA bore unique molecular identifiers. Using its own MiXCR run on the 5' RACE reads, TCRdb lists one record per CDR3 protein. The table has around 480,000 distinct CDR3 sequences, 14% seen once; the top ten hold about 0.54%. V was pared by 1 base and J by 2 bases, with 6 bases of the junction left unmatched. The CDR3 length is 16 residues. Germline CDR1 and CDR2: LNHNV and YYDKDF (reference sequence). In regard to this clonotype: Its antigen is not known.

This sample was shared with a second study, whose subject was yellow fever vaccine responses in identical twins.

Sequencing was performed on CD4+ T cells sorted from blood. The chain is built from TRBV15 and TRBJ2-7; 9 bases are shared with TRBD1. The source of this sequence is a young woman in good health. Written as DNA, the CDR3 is TGTGCCACCAGCAGAGCCCGGGGACAGGGAGCCTACGAGCAGTACTTC. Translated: CATSRARGQGAYEQYF.